The sequence of this TCR beta chain was determined in a study of a mutant IDH1 vaccine in newly diagnosed glioma. Time point described: baseline, week 1 (first vaccination visit). Stated treatment: pre-vaccination baseline after standard-of-care therapy. TCRdb keeps only in-frame clones here, not all; method: immunoSEQ multiplex PCR. The sample consists of fewer than 65,000 clones, roughly 80% of them appearing once. The CDR3 sequence is 15 residues long. V shed 0 bases and J shed 4 bases, with 14 bases lying between them. Germline V gene lookup returns CDR1 SGDLS and CDR2 YYNGEE. Study-wide points: Pseudoprogression appeared independent of alterations in top peripheral clonotypes.

This clone is a singleton in its sample. The antigen remains unidentified. This TCR was recovered from a woman in her 40s with glioma. The chain recombines TRBV9 with TRBJ2-7, with a weak D call TRBD1 (5 bases). This material consisted of PBMCs, taken from a glioma patient treated with radiotherapy, temozolomide or both. CDR3 sequence (DNA): TGTGCCAGCAGCGTAGAGGCCAGGGAAGGGTACGAGCAGTACTTC. Protein product: CASSVEAREGYEQYF.